This T cell receptor (beta chain) was recorded in a study of STAT5B mutations in CD4+ large granular lymphocyte leukemia. Broader study findings: 8/27 top patient clones versus 2/35 control clones were TRBV06-family. Higher CD4+ than CD8+ T-LGLL clonality might reflect small sample size.

Regarding this clone: Its antigen is not identified.

Unmatched junction bases numbered 5, after V lost 7 bases and J lost 4 bases. The CDR3 spans 14 residues. From germline, CDR1 is ENHRY and CDR2 SYGVKD. Profiling relied on immunoSEQ multiplex PCR, and the TCRdb table lists in-frame clones only, not all of them. Altogether tens of thousands of clones are present, 60% to 80% being singletons, with the ten largest covering around 0.44%. The sample comprised CD4+ T cells from blood buffy coats. The source of this sequence is a human donor in good health. The chain is built from TRBV10-3 and TRBJ2-3, with 10 bases lining up with TRBD1. CDR3 bases: TGTGCCATCACCAGACAGGGGGCCTCAGATACGCAGTATTTT. Residues: CAITRQGASDTQYF.